The rows below give T cell receptor beta chains drawn from one sample of a study of regulatory T cells in long-lasting Graves disease. Each CDR3 protein is one row after TCRdb ran MiXCR on the multiplex PCR reads. This repertoire shows hundreds of thousands of distinct CDR3 sequences, around 16% found once; its top ten account for roughly 8%. The same sample was also studied in work on T cells in Graves' hyperthyroidism and ophthalmopathy.

Specimen: peripheral blood mononuclear cells (PBMCs), collected at new diagnosis, from a patient treated with antithyroid drugs. Source of these receptors: a woman aged 40 to 50 with Graves disease. Both conserved end residues are part of each CDR3. D genes are given only for firm matches. Clone size is given for some rows only: seen once, a few or many times, or a class if the clone is expanded.

D	size	V	J	DNA	CDR3
-	many	TRBV6-2/TRBV6-3	TRBJ2-7	TGTGCCAGCACCCCAAGGGGAAAAAGCTACGAGCAGTACTTC	CASTPRGKSYEQYF
-	many	TRBV27	TRBJ2-7	TGTGCCAGCAGTTGGGGGAGATCCTACGAGCAGTACTTC	CASSWGRSYEQYF
-	-	TRBV7-9	TRBJ2-1	TGTGCCAGCAGCTTAGCCGCCTTTGAGCAGTTCTTC	CASSLAAFEQFF
-	many	TRBV5-5	TRBJ1-5	TGTGCCAGCAGCTCATATCCTGCGGCGGATCAGCCCCAGCATTTT	CASSSYPAADQPQHF
-	-	TRBV9	TRBJ2-3	TGTGCCAGCAGCTTACAAGGCCAGGGCGCAGATACGCAGTATTTT	CASSLQGQGADTQYF
-	many	TRBV19	TRBJ1-5	TGTGCCAGTAGTAAAAGGGATACCCCGGGGACGAATCAGCCCCAGCATTTT	CASSKRDTPGTNQPQHF
-	-	TRBV7-9	TRBJ2-3	TGTGCTTTGGGGGCTGATGCAGATACGCAGTATTTT	CALGADADTQYF
-	many	TRBV5-1	TRBJ1-4	TGCGCCAGCAGCTTGGGAAACGGCCCGGGTGAAAAACTGTTTTTT	CASSLGNGPGEKLFF
-	many	TRBV12-3/TRBV12-4	TRBJ2-2	TGTGCCAGCAGCCCCGACAGGACCGGGGAGCTGTTTTTT	CASSPDRTGELFF
-	few	TRBV19	TRBJ2-3	TGTGCCAGTAGTATGGGGGGGGCGCCCACAGATACGCAGTATTTT	CASSMGGAPTDTQYF
-	many	TRBV16	TRBJ1-2	TGTGCCAGCACCGAACGGAGGGACTATGGCTACACCTTC	CASTERRDYGYTF
-	many	TRBV18	TRBJ2-6	TGTGCCAGCTCACCCGGGGAGTCTGGGGCCAACGTCCTGACTTTC	CASSPGESGANVLTF
-	many	TRBV7-8	TRBJ2-3	TGTGCCAGCACCCAGGGCACAGATACGCAGTATTTT	CASTQGTDTQYF
TRBD2	many	TRBV20-1	TRBJ2-5	TGCAGTGCTAGGGGGACTAGCGGGAGGGCCGGGGAGGAGACCCAGTACTTC	CSARGTSGRAGEETQYF
-	many	TRBV18	TRBJ1-5	TGTGCCAGCTCACCAGAGGGGCTTGTCAATCAGCCCCAGCATTTT	CASSPEGLVNQPQHF
-	few	TRBV6-5	TRBJ1-1	TGTGCCAGCAGTTCTGCGGGGACTACTGAAGCTTTCTTT	CASSSAGTTEAFF
TRBD2	-	TRBV6-2/TRBV6-3	TRBJ2-1	TGTGCCAGCAGTTCCGAGGAGGGACTAGCGGGAGGAAATGAGCAGTTCTTC	CASSSEEGLAGGNEQFF
TRBD2	many	TRBV3-1	TRBJ2-2	TGTGCCAGCAGCCAAGTCACTAGCGGGAGTGAGCTGTTTTTT	CASSQVTSGSELFF
-	few	TRBV24-1	TRBJ2-1	TGTGCCACCAGTGGGTCGTGGCAGACTAGAAGTGTCTCCTACAATGAGCAGTTCTTC	CATSGSWQTRSVSYNEQFF